Each of the 30 T cell receptor beta chains below was sequenced from the same sample in a study of blood T cell repertoires in COVID-19. The repertoire was sequenced with immunoSEQ multiplex PCR; TCRdb's copy has only in-frame clones and lacks some. The table lists 270,000 or so clones, roughly nine tenths of them singletons. Sequencing used peripheral blood. The receptors shown here come from a woman aged 25-40 years with COVID-19, enrolled during active disease.

The genes are TRBV5-1 and TRBJ1-1; 7 bases align to TRBD1. The CDR3 covers 13 residues. Germline CDR1 reads SGHRS; CDR2 reads YFSETQ. Trimming took 0 bases from V and 13 from J; bases not matched to a gene: 9. In DNA form, the CDR3 reads TGCGCCAGCAGCTTGGTCTTGGGACAGTGGGGTTTCTTT. It translates to CASSLVLGQWGFF.

This clone came up a few times. This sequence joins TRBV5-8 and TRBJ1-5, with 7 nucleotides matching TRBD1. There are 14 residues in the CDR3. V shed 1 base, J shed 2 bases, and the junction held 0 bases outside the gene matches. Germline CDR1 and CDR2: SGHTS and YDEGEE. In DNA form, the CDR3 reads TGTGCCAGCAGCTTGACAGGGGGCAATCAGCCCCAGCATTTT. Its translation is CASSLTGGNQPQHF. The full variable domain, completed using reference TRBV5-8 and TRBJ1-5, is EAGVTQSPTHLIKTRGQQATLRCSPISGHTSVYWYQQALGLGLQFLLWYDEGEERNRGNFPPRFSGRQFPNYSSELNVNALELEDSALYLCASSLTGGNQPQHFGDGTRLSIL.

J is TRBJ2-7 and V is TRBV27, with TRBD1 matching 8 bases. The junction had 14 bases not matched to a gene; V was cut back by 6 bases and J by 7 bases. This CDR3 contains 15 residues. Germline V gives CDR1 MNHEY, CDR2 SMNVEV (reference sequence). CDR3 DNA sequence: TGTGCCAGCAGCCGCCTGGGGCAGGGGGCAGGTGAGCAGTACTTC. Its protein product is CASSRLGQGAGEQYF.

The chain carries TRBV7-2 and TRBJ1-1, with unresolved D. This CDR3 is built from 13 residues. Trimming pared 4 bases from V and 3 bases from J, leaving 9 bases between. Germline V gene sequence: CDR1 SGHTA, CDR2 FQGNSA. The CDR3 DNA follows: TGTGCCAGCAGCTGGCAACCTTACACTGAAGCTTTCTTT. Translating gives CASSWQPYTEAFF. The entire variable domain, with the rest obtained from reference TRBV7-2 and TRBJ1-1, is as follows: GAGVSQSPSNKVTEKGKDVELRCDPISGHTALYWYRQSLGQGLEFLIYFQGNSAPDKSGLPSDRFSAERTGGSVSTLTIQRTQQEDSAVYLCASSWQPYTEAFFGQGTRLTVV.

The V gene is TRBV7-9, the J gene TRBJ1-2, with 10 bases aligning to TRBD1. The CDR3 length is 17 residues. V shed 4 bases and J 3 bases; nucleotides not matched to a gene: 11. Germline V gene lookup returns CDR1 SEHNR and CDR2 FQNEAQ (reference sequence). In DNA form, the CDR3 reads TGTGCCAGCAGCTCGCCAAGGGACAGGGGTGGAGACTATGGCTACACCTTC. Amino acids: CASSSPRDRGGDYGYTF.

This chain links TRBV9 with TRBJ2-5; 8 nucleotides match TRBD2. CDR1 and CDR2 (germline): SGDLS, YYNGEE. This CDR3 is built from 16 residues. The V gene end was trimmed by 2 bases and the J gene end by 5 bases; junction bases not matched to a gene: 11. CDR3 amino acids: CASSVTGTSLWETQYF. CDR3 sequence (DNA): TGTGCCAGCAGCGTTACCGGGACTAGTCTCTGGGAGACCCAGTACTTC.

This chain joins TRBV5-1 and TRBJ2-2, with a weak D call TRBD1 (6 bases). This CDR3 is 18 amino acids long. V dropped 1 base and J dropped 7 bases, with 23 bases sitting between them. Germline loops: CDR1 SGHRS, CDR2 YFSETQ. This CDR3 reads CASSLYLVGATRDGELFF. Here the CDR3 DNA reads TGCGCCAGCAGCTTGTATCTGGTGGGGGCTACTCGGGACGGGGAGCTGTTTTTT.

The chain recombines TRBV7-9 with TRBJ2-7; TRBD1 matches at 10 bases. Germline CDR1 is SEHNR and CDR2 is FQNEAQ (reference sequence). Trimming removed 5 bases from V and 1 base from J; junction bases left unmatched: 8. CDR3 size: 16 residues. The CDR3 sequence is CASSGTGVAISYEQYF. CDR3 DNA: TGTGCCAGCAGCGGGACAGGGGTCGCCATATCCTACGAGCAGTACTTC.

This chain uses TRBV21-1 with TRBJ1-5. TRBV21-1 is annotated as a pseudogene. The CDR3 spans 19 residues. The CDR3 here is CASSKVCLMGRRGNQPQHF. For the CDR3, the DNA is TGTGCCAGCAGCAAAGTTTGTTTGATGGGGAGACGGGGCAATCAGCCCCAGCATTTT.

CDR3 residues: CASSQSHGAFF. The CDR3 DNA reads TGTGCCAGCAGCCAGAGTCATGGAGCTTTCTTT. V gene TRBV3-1 (or the pseudogene TRBV3-2) combines with J gene TRBJ1-1; D gene ambiguous. V gave up 3 bases and J gave up 10 bases, with 9 bases separating them. This CDR3 is built from 11 residues. CDR1 is LGHDT, CDR2 YNNKEL, per germline (reference sequence).

With respect to this clone: Other DNA sequences from this sample encode an identical CDR3 as well. The rearrangement joins TRBV6-5 to TRBJ1-6, with D possibly matching TRBD1 (6 bases). The CDR3 loop spans 13 amino acids. V lost 4 bases and J 10 bases, leaving 11 bases between the germline ends. Germline assignment: CDR1 MNHEY and CDR2 SVGAGI. CDR3 nucleotides: TGTGCCAGCAGTTCCGGGGGGCGGTCACCCCTCCACTTT. Protein sequence: CASSSGGRSPLHF.

J is TRBJ1-2 and V is TRBV3-1 (or the pseudogene TRBV3-2); TRBD1 matches 7 bases. The CDR3 extends over 16 amino acids. CDR1 is LGHDT, CDR2 YNNKEL, per germline (reference sequence). The ends lost 2 bases at V and 7 bases at J; junction bases unmatched: 13. CDR3 in DNA: TGTGCCAGCAGCCAAAAGACAGGGAAGAAATCTAGTGGCTACACCTTC. Its protein product is CASSQKTGKKSSGYTF.

V is TRBV19 and J is TRBJ2-3; 9 bases fit TRBD1. Per germline, CDR1 LNHDA and CDR2 SQIVND (reference sequence). CDR3 length: 13 residues. V shed 9 bases and J 4 bases; nucleotides not matched to a gene: 5. The CDR3 spells CASGQGIPDTQYF. The DNA of the CDR3 is TGTGCCAGCGGACAGGGGATCCCAGATACGCAGTATTTT.

The chain joins TRBV6-5 to TRBJ1-1; TRBD1 matches at 7 bases. This CDR3 has 16 residues. With V trimmed by 4 bases and J by 6 bases, 14 bases remained unmatched. Germline V gives CDR1 MNHEY, CDR2 SVGAGI. The CDR3 reads CASSSWTGDIGAEAFF. The CDR3 DNA is TGTGCCAGCAGTTCCTGGACAGGTGATATTGGGGCTGAAGCTTTCTTT.

The V and J genes are TRBV27 and TRBJ1-1, with D possibly TRBD1 on 5 matching bases. Trimming took 6 bases from V and 4 from J, leaving 15 bases between them. Germline lookup yields CDR1 MNHEY and CDR2 SMNVEV (reference sequence). CDR3 size: 14 residues. Written as DNA, the CDR3 is TGTGCCAGCAGCTACCGGGGCGGGGCCACTGAAGCTTTCTTT. The encoded protein is CASSYRGGATEAFF.

The rearrangement links TRBV4-1 to TRBJ2-1; 7 bases are shared with TRBD1. J gave up 8 bases and V 0 bases, and 7 bases lay outside the gene matches. The CDR3 runs to 15 residues. Germline CDR1 MGHRA, CDR2 YSYEKL. CDR3 protein: CASSQDGRGLYEQFF. The CDR3 DNA follows: TGCGCCAGCAGCCAAGACGGCAGGGGGTTATATGAGCAGTTCTTC.

V usage is TRBV11-2 and J usage is TRBJ1-1; no clear D gene. Germline values: CDR1 SGHAT, CDR2 FQNNGV. V lost 2 bases and J lost 0, with 10 bases in between. CDR3 length: 15 amino acids. Here the CDR3 reads CASSLSPVMNTEAFF. CDR3 sequence (DNA): TGTGCCAGCAGCTTAAGCCCGGTGATGAACACTGAAGCTTTCTTT. Based on the CDR3 plus reference TRBV11-2 and TRBJ1-1, the full variable domain is EAGVAQSPRYKIIEKRQSVAFWCNPISGHATLYWYQQILGQGPKLLIQFQNNGVVDDSQLPKDRFSAERLKGVDSTLKIQPAKLEDSAVYLCASSLSPVMNTEAFFGQGTRLTVV.

The chain recombines TRBV19 with TRBJ2-1; D is possibly TRBD2 (5 bases). CDR1 and CDR2 (germline): LNHDA, SQIVND (reference sequence). V dropped 6 bases and J dropped 7 bases, with 19 bases sitting between them. The CDR3 length is 15 residues. The CDR3 loop reads CASSGGLGKRNEQFF. The CDR3 nucleotides read TGTGCCAGTAGCGGAGGACTGGGAAAGAGGAATGAGCAGTTCTTC.

The chain combines TRBV5-8 with TRBJ1-2, with a tentative D call TRBD1 (5 bases). V gave up 4 bases and J gave up 10 bases, with 14 bases separating them. The length of the CDR3 is 12 residues. The germline gives CDR1 SGHTS, CDR2 YDEGEE. The CDR3 reads CASSPDSIDYTF. The DNA for the CDR3 is TGTGCCAGCAGCCCCGACAGTATAGACTACACCTTC.

V is TRBV5-1 and J is TRBJ2-3, with D perhaps TRBD2 (5 bases). V was cut by 8 bases and J by 6 bases, with 19 bases left in between. This CDR3 has 14 residues. CDR1 SGHRS and CDR2 YFSETQ come from the germline V gene. CDR3 amino acids: CASKTLKRADTQYF. Here the CDR3 DNA reads TGCGCCAGTAAGACCCTTAAGAGGGCCGATACGCAGTATTTT.

This chain joins TRBV28 and TRBJ2-3; 8 nucleotides agree with TRBD1. The length of the CDR3 is 18 residues. The V and J ends lost 3 bases and 1 base, in that order; junction bases with no gene match: 12. The germline V gene has CDR1 MDHEN and CDR2 SYDVKM. CDR3 residues: CASSFFKGMTGGTDTQYF. CDR3 nucleotides: TGTGCCAGCAGTTTCTTTAAGGGAATGACAGGGGGCACAGATACGCAGTATTTT.

The chain carries TRBV10-3 and TRBJ2-7; 8 bases agree with TRBD1. V trimming: 4 bases; J trimming: 5 bases; junction bases outside the gene matches: 7. This CDR3 is 14 amino acids long. Germline assignment: CDR1 ENHRY and CDR2 SYGVKD. CDR3 sequence (DNA): TGTGCCATCAGTGGGCAGGGGGCGCGGCACGAGCAGTACTTC. This codes for CAISGQGARHEQYF.

The rearrangement uses TRBV7-9 and TRBJ1-2; 9 bases map to TRBD1. The germline V gene has CDR1 SEHNR and CDR2 FQNEAQ (reference sequence). CDR3 length equals 13 residues. V dropped 3 bases and J dropped 6; count of bases not matched to a gene: 2. The chain's CDR3 is CASSFRDRDGYTF. CDR3 DNA sequence: TGTGCCAGCAGCTTCCGGGACAGGGATGGCTACACCTTC.

The J gene is TRBJ1-2, the V gene TRBV10-3; TRBD1 aligns across 7 bases. The ends lost 8 bases at V and 3 bases at J; junction bases unmatched: 9. Germline V gene lookup returns CDR1 ENHRY and CDR2 SYGVKD. The CDR3 length is 14 residues. In nucleotides, the CDR3 is TGTGCCATCGGGGGTACAGGGACAGACTATGGCTACACCTTC. Amino acid sequence: CAIGGTGTDYGYTF.

This clone showed up just a few times. This rearrangement joins TRBV25-1 to TRBJ1-2, with D possibly matching TRBD1 (6 bases). The V gene lost 5 bases and the J gene lost 3 bases, with 10 bases spanning the gap. Germline V gene data show CDR1 as MGHDK and CDR2 as SYGVNS. The CDR3 sequence is 13 residues long. This CDR3 is CASSRGRDYGYTF. Here the CDR3 DNA reads TGTGCCAGCAGTAGGGGGAGGGACTATGGCTACACCTTC.

The J gene is TRBJ1-1, the V gene TRBV6-1, with D hard to call. Germline-derived CDR1 and CDR2 are MNHNS and SASEGT. The germline V and J ends were trimmed by 3 bases and 3 bases, with 11 bases remaining between them. There are 14 residues in the CDR3. In DNA form, the CDR3 reads TGTGCCAGCAGTGATTGGGCCCTGGACACTGAAGCTTTCTTT. Encoded protein: CASSDWALDTEAFF.

The rearrangement links TRBV27 to TRBJ2-7; perhaps TRBD1 as D (5 bases). Trimming took off 3 bases at V and 6 bases at J, with 9 bases between the two ends. In germline, CDR1 is MNHEY, CDR2 SMNVEV (reference sequence). The CDR3 spans 12 residues. The CDR3 sequence: CASSFVGAEQYF. As DNA, the CDR3 is TGTGCCAGCAGTTTCGTAGGGGCCGAGCAGTACTTC.

The CDR3 sequence is CASSYTGQGPGYTF. Written as DNA, the CDR3 is TGTGCCAGCAGTTATACAGGACAGGGGCCCGGCTACACCTTC. The J gene is TRBJ1-2, the V gene TRBV6-5; TRBD1 matches 9 bases. This CDR3 region has 14 residues. The V gene end was trimmed by 3 bases and the J gene end by 8 bases; junction bases not matched to a gene: 7. Germline CDR1 reads MNHEY; CDR2 reads SVGAGI.

This clone was seen a few times. The CDR3 bases are TGTGCCAGCAGAGATCTAGCGGGGCCCTACGAGCAGTACTTC. It is translated as CASRDLAGPYEQYF. J is TRBJ2-7 and V is TRBV5-4, with 9 bases matching TRBD2. The V and J ends lost 5 bases and 2 bases, in that order; junction bases with no gene match: 5. CDR1 is SGHNT and CDR2 is YYREEE in the germline V gene (reference sequence). This CDR3 is 14 amino acids long.

The chain recombines TRBV5-8 with TRBJ2-3, with 9 bases fitting TRBD2. The CDR3 is made up of 17 amino acids. Unmatched junction bases numbered 7, after V lost 0 bases and J lost 2 bases. Germline V gives CDR1 SGHTS, CDR2 YDEGEE. CDR3 DNA: TGTGCCAGCAGCTTGGGTATACTAGCGGGCGTCACAGATACGCAGTATTTT. It is translated as CASSLGILAGVTDTQYF.